What follows are 10 T cell receptor beta chains derived from one specimen sequenced in a study of shared clonotypes between healthy human individuals. Some clones are missing from TCRdb's copy, which holds only in-frame ones; the method was immunoSEQ multiplex PCR. Of more than 1.2 million clones in the sample, approximately 98.5% were seen once. The sequencing input was naive CD4+ T cells sorted from blood. This sample's subset: CD45RA+ positively selected. The receptor set was obtained from a man aged 30-40 years in good health.

The genes are TRBV13 and TRBJ1-5; D unclear. With 2 bases removed from V and 4 bases from J, the gap between germline ends came to 9 bases. Germline V gene lookup returns CDR1 PRHDT and CDR2 FYEKMQ (reference sequence). The CDR3 covers 14 residues. The CDR3 reads CASSLSSVNQPQHF. Here the CDR3 DNA reads TGTGCCAGCAGCTTAAGCTCCGTTAATCAGCCCCAGCATTTT.

The V call is TRBV9, the J call TRBJ1-2; D remains unclear. V was trimmed by 0 bases and J by 0 bases, leaving 6 bases between them. Looked up from germline, CDR1 is SGDLS and CDR2 is YYNGEE. This CDR3 spans 14 amino acids. CDR3: CASSVDAANYGYTF. The CDR3 DNA follows: TGTGCCAGCAGCGTAGATGCAGCTAACTATGGCTACACCTTC. Drawing the rest from reference TRBV9 and TRBJ1-2, the complete variable domain is DSGVTQTPKHLITATGQRVTLRCSPRSGDLSVYWYQQSLDQGLQFLIQYYNGEERAKGNILERFSAQQFPDLHSELNLSSLELGDSALYFCASSVDAANYGYTFGSGTRLTVV.

The chain recombines TRBV7-9 with TRBJ2-7; 7 bases fit TRBD1. This CDR3 comprises 13 residues. The junction had 3 bases not matched to a gene; V was cut back by 5 bases and J by 2 bases. Looked up from germline, CDR1 is SEHNR and CDR2 is FQNEAQ (reference sequence). The DNA of the CDR3 is TGTGCCAGCAGCCCCGACAGGGCCTACGAGCAGTACTTC. It yields the protein CASSPDRAYEQYF. The full variable domain, completed using reference TRBV7-9 and TRBJ2-7, is DTGVSQNPRHKITKRGQNVTFRCDPISEHNRLYWYRQTLGQGPEFLTYFQNEAQLEKSRLLSDRFSAERPKGSFSTLEIQRTEQGDSAMYLCASSPDRAYEQYFGPGTRLTVT.

This chain uses TRBV6-5 with TRBJ2-2; D gene uncertain. The germline CDR1 and CDR2 sequences are MNHEY and SVGAGI. V was pared by 1 base and J by 8 bases, with 11 bases between. This CDR3 has 14 residues. The CDR3 nucleotides read TGTGCCAGCAGTTACTTTCGTACAACAGGGGAGCTGTTTTTT. This sequence encodes CASSYFRTTGELFF.

The chain couples TRBV11-2 to TRBJ2-7, with D perhaps matching TRBD2 (5 bases). Per germline, CDR1 SGHAT and CDR2 FQNNGV. V shed 6 bases and J shed 0 bases, with 12 bases lying between them. This CDR3 is 14 amino acids long. CDR3 DNA sequence: TGTGCCAGCAGGGCAGGACTCCTCTCCTACGAGCAGTACTTC. It codes for CASRAGLLSYEQYF.

The chain recombines TRBV6-5 with TRBJ1-1; D unresolved. V was shortened by 3 bases and J by 8 bases, with 7 bases between the two germline ends. This CDR3 spans 11 amino acids. Germline V gene sequence: CDR1 MNHEY, CDR2 SVGAGI. The DNA for the CDR3 is TGTGCCAGCAGTTATTTAATGGAAGCTTTCTTT. It codes for CASSYLMEAFF.

The genes are TRBV4-3 and TRBJ1-5; no clear D gene. Germline V CDR1 and CDR2: LGHNA, YSLEER. Trimming removed 0 bases from V and 3 bases from J, with 12 bases in between. The CDR3 sequence is 16 residues long. Written as DNA, the CDR3 is TGCGCCAGCAGCCAAGATTACAGAAGACCCAATCAGCCCCAGCATTTT. It codes for CASSQDYRRPNQPQHF.

In this sample, this clone turned up a few times. Within the sample, other DNA sequences also encode this same CDR3. The V gene is TRBV18, the J gene TRBJ2-5; D may be TRBD1 or TRBD2 (5 bases each). CDR1 and CDR2 (germline): KGHSH, LQKENI. Trimming cost V 2 bases and J 5 bases, with 6 bases left between them. The CDR3 has 12 amino acids. The CDR3 sequence: CASSPEGETQYF. CDR3 bases: TGTGCCAGCTCACCAGAGGGGGAGACCCAGTACTTC.

The chain combines TRBV2 with TRBJ2-7; 12 bases are shared with TRBD2. There are 17 residues in the CDR3. With V trimmed by 4 bases and J by 3 bases, 10 bases remained unmatched. The germline V gene has CDR1 SNHLY and CDR2 FYNNEI. In DNA form, the CDR3 reads TGTGCCAGCAGTGTTACTAGCGGGAGGTCCCCCTACTACGAGCAGTACTTC. This translates into CASSVTSGRSPYYEQYF.

J is TRBJ2-1 and V is TRBV2; 11 bases map to TRBD2. Unmatched junction bases numbered 12, after V lost 5 bases and J lost 0 bases. The CDR3 runs 19 residues. Per germline, CDR1 SNHLY and CDR2 FYNNEI. The CDR3 spells CASSNRLAGFSSSYNEQFF. In nucleotides, the CDR3 is TGTGCCAGCAGTAACCGACTAGCGGGGTTTAGTAGCTCCTACAATGAGCAGTTCTTC.